This section outlines one T cell receptor beta chain sequence together with its context. Each CDR3 protein gets one entry after TCRdb re-called the 5' RACE reads with MiXCR. The sample includes approximately 340,000 distinct CDR3 sequences, about 15% of them seen just once. The length of the CDR3 is 15 residues. Germline CDR1 reads SEHNR; CDR2 reads FQNEAQ (reference sequence). With V trimmed by 0 bases and J by 3 bases, 5 bases remained unmatched. This record comes from a study of CD8 T cells in ankylosing spondylitis. This TCR derives from a male donor with ankylosing spondylitis or in good health (not recorded which). This sequence joins TRBV7-9 and TRBJ2-7; 7 nucleotides line up with TRBD1. Sequenced input: blood, either unsorted or a sorted T cell fraction (not recorded which). CDR3 residues: CASSLATGDGYEQYF. In DNA form, the CDR3 reads TGTGCCAGCAGCTTAGCAACAGGGGATGGCTACGAGCAGTACTTC.